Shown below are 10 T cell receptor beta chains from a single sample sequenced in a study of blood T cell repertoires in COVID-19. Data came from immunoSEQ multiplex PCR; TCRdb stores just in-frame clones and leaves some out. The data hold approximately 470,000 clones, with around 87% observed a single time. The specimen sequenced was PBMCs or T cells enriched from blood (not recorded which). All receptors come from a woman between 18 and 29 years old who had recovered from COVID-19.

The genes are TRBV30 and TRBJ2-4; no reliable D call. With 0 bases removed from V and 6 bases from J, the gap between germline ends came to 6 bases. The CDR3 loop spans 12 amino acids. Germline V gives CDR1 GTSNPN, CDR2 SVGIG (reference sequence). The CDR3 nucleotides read TGTGCCTGGAGTGTCGGTATAAACATTCAGTACTTC. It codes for CAWSVGINIQYF.

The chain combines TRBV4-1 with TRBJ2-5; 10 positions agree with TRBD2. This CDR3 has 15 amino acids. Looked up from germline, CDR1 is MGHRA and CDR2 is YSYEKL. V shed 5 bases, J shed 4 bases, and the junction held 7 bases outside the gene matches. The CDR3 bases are TGCGCCAGCAGCTTACTAGCGGGGCCTTTAGAGACCCAGTACTTC. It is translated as CASSLLAGPLETQYF.

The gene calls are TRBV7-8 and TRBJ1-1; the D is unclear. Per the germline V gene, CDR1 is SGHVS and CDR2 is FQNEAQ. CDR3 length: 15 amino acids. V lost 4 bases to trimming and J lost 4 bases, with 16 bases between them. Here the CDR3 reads CASSSGSLRTTEAFF. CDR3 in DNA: TGTGCCAGCAGCTCCGGGTCTTTAAGAACCACTGAAGCTTTCTTT.

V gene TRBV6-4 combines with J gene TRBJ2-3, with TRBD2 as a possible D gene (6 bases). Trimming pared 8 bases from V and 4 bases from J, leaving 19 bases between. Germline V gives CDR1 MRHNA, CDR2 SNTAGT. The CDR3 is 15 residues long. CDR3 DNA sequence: TGTGCCAGCGCCTTCACCGGGACTGGGGCAGATACGCAGTATTTT. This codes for CASAFTGTGADTQYF.

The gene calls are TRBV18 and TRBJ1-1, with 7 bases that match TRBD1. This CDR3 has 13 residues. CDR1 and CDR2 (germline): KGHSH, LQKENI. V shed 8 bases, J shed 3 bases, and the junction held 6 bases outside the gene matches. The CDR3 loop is CASKGAVDTEAFF. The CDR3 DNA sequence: TGTGCCAGCAAGGGGGCGGTGGACACTGAAGCTTTCTTT.

The CDR3 region has the DNA TGTGCCAGCACCCTAGATACAGGGACGCCCCAAGAGACCCAGTACTTC. Translated, it gives CASTLDTGTPQETQYF. The chain has TRBV5-5 and TRBJ2-5; maybe TRBD1 (6 bases). The CDR3 sequence is 16 residues long. The germline V gene has CDR1 SGHKS and CDR2 YYEKEE (reference sequence). V was cut by 6 bases and J by 1 base, with 19 bases left in between.

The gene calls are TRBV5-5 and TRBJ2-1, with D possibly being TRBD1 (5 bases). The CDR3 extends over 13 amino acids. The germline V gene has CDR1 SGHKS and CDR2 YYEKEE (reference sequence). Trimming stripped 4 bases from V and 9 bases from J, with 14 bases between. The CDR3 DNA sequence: TGTGCCAGCAGCCCCAGGGAAAGGGGTGAGCAGTTCTTC. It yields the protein CASSPRERGEQFF.

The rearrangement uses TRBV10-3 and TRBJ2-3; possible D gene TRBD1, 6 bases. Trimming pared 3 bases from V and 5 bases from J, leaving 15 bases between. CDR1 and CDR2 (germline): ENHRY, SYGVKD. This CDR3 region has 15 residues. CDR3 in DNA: TGTGCCATCAGTGAACCGGGACACCCGGGAGATACGCAGTATTTT. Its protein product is CAISEPGHPGDTQYF.

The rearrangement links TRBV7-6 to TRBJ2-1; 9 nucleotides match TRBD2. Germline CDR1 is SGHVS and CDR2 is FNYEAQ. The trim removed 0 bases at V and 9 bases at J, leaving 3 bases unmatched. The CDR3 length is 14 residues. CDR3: CASSLALAGSEQFF. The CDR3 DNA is TGTGCCAGCAGCTTAGCGCTAGCGGGGAGTGAGCAGTTCTTC.

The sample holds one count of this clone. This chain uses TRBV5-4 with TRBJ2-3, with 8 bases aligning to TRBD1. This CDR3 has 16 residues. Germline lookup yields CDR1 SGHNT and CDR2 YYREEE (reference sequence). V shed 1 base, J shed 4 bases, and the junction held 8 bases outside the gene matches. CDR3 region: CASSLLRGRGSDTQYF. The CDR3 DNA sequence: TGTGCCAGCAGCTTGCTCAGGGGGCGCGGTTCAGATACGCAGTATTTT. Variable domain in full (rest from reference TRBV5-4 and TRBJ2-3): ETGVTQSPTHLIKTRGQQVTLRCSSQSGHNTVSWYQQALGQGPQFIFQYYREEENGRGNFPPRFSGLQFPNYSSELNVNALELDDSALYLCASSLLRGRGSDTQYFGPGTRLTVL.